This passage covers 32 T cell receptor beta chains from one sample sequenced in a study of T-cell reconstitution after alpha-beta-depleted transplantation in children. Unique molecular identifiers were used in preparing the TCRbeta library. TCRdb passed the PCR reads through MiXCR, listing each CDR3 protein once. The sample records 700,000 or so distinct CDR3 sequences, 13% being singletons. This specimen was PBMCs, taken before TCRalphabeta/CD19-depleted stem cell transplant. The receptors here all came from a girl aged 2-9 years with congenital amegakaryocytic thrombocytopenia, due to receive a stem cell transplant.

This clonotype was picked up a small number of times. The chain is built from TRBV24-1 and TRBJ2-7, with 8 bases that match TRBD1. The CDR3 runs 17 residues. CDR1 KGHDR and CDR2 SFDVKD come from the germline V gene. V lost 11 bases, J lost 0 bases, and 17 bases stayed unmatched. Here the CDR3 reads CAKPEDRENKSSYEQYF. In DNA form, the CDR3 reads TGTGCCAAGCCCGAGGACAGGGAAAACAAGAGCTCCTACGAGCAGTACTTC.

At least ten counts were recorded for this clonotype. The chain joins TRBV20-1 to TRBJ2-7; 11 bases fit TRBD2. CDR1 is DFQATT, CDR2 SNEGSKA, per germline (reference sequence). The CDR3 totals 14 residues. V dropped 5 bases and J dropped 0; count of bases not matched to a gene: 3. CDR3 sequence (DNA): TGCAGTGCTCGGGGACTAGCGGCCTCCTACGAGCAGTACTTC. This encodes CSARGLAASYEQYF.

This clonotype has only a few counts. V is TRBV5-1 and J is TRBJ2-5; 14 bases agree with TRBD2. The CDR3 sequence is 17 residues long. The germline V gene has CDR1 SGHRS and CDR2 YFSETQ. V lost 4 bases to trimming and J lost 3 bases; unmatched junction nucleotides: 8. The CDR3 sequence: CASSGDPGLAGEETQYF. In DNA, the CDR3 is TGCGCCAGCAGCGGAGATCCGGGACTAGCGGGAGAAGAGACCCAGTACTTC.

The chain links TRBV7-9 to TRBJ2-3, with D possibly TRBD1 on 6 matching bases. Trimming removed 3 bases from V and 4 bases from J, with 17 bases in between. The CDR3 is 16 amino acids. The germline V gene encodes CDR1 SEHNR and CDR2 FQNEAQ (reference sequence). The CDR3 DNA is TGTGCCAGCAGCTTTTCGTACAGGGATCAAGCAGATACGCAGTATTTT. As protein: CASSFSYRDQADTQYF.

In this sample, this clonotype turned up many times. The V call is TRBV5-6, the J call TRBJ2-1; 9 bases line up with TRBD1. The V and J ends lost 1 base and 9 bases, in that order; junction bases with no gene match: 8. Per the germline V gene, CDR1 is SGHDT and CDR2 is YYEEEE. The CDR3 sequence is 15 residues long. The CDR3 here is CASSLPGTGTREQFF. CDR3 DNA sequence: TGTGCCAGCAGCTTGCCGGGGACAGGGACTCGTGAGCAGTTCTTC.

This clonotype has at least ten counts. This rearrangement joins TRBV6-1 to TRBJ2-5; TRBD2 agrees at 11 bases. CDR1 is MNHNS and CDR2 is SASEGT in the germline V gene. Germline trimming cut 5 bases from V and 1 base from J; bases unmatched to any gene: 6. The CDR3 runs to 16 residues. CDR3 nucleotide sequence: TGTGCCAGCAGTCAGGGACTAGCGGCGCTCCAAGAGACCCAGTACTTC. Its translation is CASSQGLAALQETQYF.

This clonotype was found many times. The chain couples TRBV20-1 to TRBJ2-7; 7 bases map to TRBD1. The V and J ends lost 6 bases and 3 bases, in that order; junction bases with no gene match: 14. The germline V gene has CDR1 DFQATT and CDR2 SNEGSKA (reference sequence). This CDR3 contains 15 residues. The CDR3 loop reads CSAGQAMGPSYEQYF. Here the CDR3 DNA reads TGCAGTGCAGGACAGGCAATGGGCCCGAGCTACGAGCAGTACTTC.

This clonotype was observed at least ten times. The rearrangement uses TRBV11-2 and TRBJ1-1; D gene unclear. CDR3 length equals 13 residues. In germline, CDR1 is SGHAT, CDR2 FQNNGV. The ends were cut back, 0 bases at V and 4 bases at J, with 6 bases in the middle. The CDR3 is CASSLERGTEAFF. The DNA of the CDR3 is TGTGCCAGCAGCTTAGAACGGGGCACTGAAGCTTTCTTT.

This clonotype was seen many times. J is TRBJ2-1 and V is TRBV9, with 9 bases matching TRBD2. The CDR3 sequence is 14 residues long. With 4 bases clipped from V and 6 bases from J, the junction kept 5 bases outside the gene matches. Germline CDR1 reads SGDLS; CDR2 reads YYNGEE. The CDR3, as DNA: TGTGCCAGCAGCACCCGGACTAGCGCCAATGAGCAGTTCTTC. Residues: CASSTRTSANEQFF.

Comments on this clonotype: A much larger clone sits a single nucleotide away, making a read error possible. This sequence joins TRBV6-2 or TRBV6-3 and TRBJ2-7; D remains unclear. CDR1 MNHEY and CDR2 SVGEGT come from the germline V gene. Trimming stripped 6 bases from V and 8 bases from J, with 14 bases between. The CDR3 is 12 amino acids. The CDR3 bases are TGTGCCAGCAGGACGTCCCTCTTCAAGCAGTACTTC. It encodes CASRTSLFKQYF.

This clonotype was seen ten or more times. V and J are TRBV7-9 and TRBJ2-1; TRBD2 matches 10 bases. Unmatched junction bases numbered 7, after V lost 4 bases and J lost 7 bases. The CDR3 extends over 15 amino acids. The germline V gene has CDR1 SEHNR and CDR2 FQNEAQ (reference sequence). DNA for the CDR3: TGTGCCAGCAGCTCCACCCTAGCGGGAGAGAATGAGCAGTTCTTC. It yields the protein CASSSTLAGENEQFF.

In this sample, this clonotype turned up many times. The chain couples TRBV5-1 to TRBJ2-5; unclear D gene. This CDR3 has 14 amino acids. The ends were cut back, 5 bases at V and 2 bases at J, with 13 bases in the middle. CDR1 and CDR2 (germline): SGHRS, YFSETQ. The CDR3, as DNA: TGCGCCAGCAGTAAGAGGAATAATCAAGAGACCCAGTACTTC. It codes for CASSKRNNQETQYF.

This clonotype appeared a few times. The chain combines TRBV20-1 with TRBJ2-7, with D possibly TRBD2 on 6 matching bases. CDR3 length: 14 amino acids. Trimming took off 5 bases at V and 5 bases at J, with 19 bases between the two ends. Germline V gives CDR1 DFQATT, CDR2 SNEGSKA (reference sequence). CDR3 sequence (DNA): TGCAGTGCTCCCCGCGGGGTCCTAGAAAACGAGCAGTACTTC. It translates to CSAPRGVLENEQYF.

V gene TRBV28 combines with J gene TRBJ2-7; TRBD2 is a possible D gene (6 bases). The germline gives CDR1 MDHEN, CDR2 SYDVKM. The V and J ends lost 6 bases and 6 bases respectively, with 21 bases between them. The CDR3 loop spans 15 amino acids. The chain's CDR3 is CASSSIKVAGGEQYF. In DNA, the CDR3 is TGTGCCAGCAGCTCAATAAAAGTAGCCGGGGGCGAGCAGTACTTC.

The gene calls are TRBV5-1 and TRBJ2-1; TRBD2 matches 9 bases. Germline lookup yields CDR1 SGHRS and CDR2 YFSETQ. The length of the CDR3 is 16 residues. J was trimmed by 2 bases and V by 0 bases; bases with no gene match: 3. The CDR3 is CASSLASGNPYNEQFF. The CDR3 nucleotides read TGCGCCAGCAGCTTGGCTAGCGGGAACCCCTACAATGAGCAGTTCTTC.

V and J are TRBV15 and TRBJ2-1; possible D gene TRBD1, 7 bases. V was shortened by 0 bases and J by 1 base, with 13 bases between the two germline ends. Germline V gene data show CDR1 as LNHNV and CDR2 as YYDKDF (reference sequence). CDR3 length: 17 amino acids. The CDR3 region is CATSRDGRGASYNEQFF. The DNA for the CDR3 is TGTGCCACCAGCAGAGATGGCAGGGGGGCATCCTACAATGAGCAGTTCTTC.

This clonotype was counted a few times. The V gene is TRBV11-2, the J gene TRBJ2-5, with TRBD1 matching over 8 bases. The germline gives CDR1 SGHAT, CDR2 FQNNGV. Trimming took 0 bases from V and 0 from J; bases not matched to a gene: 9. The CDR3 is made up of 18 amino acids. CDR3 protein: CASSLEWGRTGYQETQYF. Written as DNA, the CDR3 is TGTGCCAGCAGCTTAGAGTGGGGGCGGACAGGGTACCAAGAGACCCAGTACTTC. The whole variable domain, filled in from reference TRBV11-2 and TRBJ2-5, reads EAGVAQSPRYKIIEKRQSVAFWCNPISGHATLYWYQQILGQGPKLLIQFQNNGVVDDSQLPKDRFSAERLKGVDSTLKIQPAKLEDSAVYLCASSLEWGRTGYQETQYFGPGTRLLVL.

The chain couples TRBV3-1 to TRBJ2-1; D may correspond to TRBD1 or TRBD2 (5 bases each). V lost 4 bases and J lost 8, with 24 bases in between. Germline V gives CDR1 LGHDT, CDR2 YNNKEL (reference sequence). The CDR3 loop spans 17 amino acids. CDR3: CASSLLLGRNINDEQFF. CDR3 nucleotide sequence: TGTGCCAGCAGCCTCCTGTTGGGACGGAATATTAACGATGAGCAGTTCTTC.

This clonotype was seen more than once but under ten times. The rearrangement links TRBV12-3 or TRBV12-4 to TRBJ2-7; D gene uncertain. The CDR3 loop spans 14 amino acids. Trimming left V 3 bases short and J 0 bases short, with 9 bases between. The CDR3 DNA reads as TGTGCCAGCAGTTTGGGCAGCTTCTCCTACGAGCAGTACTTC. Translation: CASSLGSFSYEQYF.

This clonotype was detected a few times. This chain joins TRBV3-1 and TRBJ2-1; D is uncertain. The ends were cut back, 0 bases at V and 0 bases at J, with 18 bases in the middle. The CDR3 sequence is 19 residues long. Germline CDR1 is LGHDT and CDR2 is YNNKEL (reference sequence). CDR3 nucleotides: TGTGCCAGCAGCCAAGAAAATGAATTTGGTGCTAGCTCCTACAATGAGCAGTTCTTC. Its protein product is CASSQENEFGASSYNEQFF.

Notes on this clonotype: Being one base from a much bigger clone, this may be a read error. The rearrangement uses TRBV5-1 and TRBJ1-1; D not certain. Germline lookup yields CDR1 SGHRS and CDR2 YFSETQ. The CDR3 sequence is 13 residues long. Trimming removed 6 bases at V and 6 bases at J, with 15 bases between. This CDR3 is CASTSVGGPEAFF. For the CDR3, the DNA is TGCGCCAGCACTTCCGTAGGAGGCCCTGAAGCTTTCTTT.

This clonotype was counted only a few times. For the CDR3, the DNA is TGCGCCAGCAGCCCCGTGGGTAGCGGCTACAATGAGCAGTTCTTC. Its translation is CASSPVGSGYNEQFF. The V and J genes are TRBV4-1 and TRBJ2-1; D is perhaps TRBD2 (6 bases). V gave up 4 bases and J gave up 3 bases, with 13 bases separating them. CDR3 length: 15 residues. The germline V gene has CDR1 MGHRA and CDR2 YSYEKL.

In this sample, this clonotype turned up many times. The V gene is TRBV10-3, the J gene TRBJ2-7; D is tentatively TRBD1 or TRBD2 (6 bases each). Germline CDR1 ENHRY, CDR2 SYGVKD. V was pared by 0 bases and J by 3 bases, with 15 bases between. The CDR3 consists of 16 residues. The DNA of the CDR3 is TGTGCCATCAGTGAGTCAGTTTCGGGGGCCCTCTACGAGCAGTACTTC. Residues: CAISESVSGALYEQYF.

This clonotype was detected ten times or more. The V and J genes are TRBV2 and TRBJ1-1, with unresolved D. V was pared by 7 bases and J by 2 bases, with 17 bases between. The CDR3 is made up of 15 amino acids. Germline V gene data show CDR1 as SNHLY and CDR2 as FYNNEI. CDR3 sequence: CASKAWPAPNTEAFF. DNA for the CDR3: TGTGCCAGCAAGGCTTGGCCAGCGCCAAACACTGAAGCTTTCTTT.

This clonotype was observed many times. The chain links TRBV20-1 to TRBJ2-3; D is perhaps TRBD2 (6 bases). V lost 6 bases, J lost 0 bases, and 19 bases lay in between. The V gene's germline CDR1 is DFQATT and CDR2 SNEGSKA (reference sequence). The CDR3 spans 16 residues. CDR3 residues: CSANVPGGPSTDTQYF. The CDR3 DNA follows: TGCAGTGCGAACGTCCCAGGAGGGCCGAGCACAGATACGCAGTATTTT.

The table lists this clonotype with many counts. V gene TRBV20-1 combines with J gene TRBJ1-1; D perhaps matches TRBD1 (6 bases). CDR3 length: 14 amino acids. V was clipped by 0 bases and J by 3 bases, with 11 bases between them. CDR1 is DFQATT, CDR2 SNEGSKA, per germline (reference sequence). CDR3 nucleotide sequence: TGCAGTGCTAGAGACGGGGGCCGGGACACTGAAGCTTTCTTT. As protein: CSARDGGRDTEAFF.

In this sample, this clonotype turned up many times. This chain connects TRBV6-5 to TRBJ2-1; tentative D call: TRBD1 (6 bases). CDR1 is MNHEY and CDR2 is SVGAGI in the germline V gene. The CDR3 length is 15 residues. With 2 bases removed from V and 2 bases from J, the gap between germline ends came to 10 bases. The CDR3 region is CASSYGPGAYNEQFF. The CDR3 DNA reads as TGTGCCAGCAGTTACGGGCCAGGGGCCTACAATGAGCAGTTCTTC.

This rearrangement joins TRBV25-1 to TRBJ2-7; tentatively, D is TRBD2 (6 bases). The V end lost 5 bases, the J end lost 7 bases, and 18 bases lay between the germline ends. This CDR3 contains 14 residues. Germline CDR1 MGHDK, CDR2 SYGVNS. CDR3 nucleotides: TGTGCCAGCAGTTCGGCGTCGGTGGGGGGTGAGCAGTACTTC. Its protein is CASSSASVGGEQYF.

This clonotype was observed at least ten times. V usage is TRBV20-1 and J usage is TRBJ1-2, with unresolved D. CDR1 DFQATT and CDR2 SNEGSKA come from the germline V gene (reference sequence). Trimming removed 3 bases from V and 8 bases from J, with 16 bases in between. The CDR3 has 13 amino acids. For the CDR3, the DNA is TGCAGTGCTAGTGACGCCATGAGGAACGGCTACACCTTC. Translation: CSASDAMRNGYTF.

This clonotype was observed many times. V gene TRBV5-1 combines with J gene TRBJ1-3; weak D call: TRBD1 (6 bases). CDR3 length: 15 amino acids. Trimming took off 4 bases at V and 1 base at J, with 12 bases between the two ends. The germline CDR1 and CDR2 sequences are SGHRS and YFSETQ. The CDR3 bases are TGCGCCAGCAGCACGGACAGATTTTCTGGAAACACCATATATTTT. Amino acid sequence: CASSTDRFSGNTIYF.

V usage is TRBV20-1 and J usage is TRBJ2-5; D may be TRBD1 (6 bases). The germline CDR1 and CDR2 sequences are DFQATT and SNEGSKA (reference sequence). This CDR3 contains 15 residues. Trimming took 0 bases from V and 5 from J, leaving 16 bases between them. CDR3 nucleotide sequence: TGCAGTGCTAGAGATCTCAGGGGCGAGTGGGAGACCCAGTACTTC. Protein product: CSARDLRGEWETQYF.

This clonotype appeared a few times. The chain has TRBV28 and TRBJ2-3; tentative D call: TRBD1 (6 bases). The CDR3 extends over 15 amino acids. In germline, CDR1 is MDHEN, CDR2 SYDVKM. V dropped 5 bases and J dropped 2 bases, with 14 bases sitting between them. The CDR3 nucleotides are TGTGCCAGCAGTAACTCCCAGGGGTTCACAGATACGCAGTATTTT. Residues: CASSNSQGFTDTQYF.